The following is a TCR beta chain sequence with its context. This entry is derived from a study of blood T cell repertoires in COVID-19. V lost 6 bases to trimming and J lost 7 bases; unmatched junction nucleotides: 15. CDR1 LNHDA and CDR2 SQIVND come from the germline V gene (reference sequence). The CDR3 covers 16 residues. Profiled with immunoSEQ multiplex PCR; TCRdb holds only in-frame clones, not every one. Here the sample spans 330,000 or so clones, roughly 86% being singletons. The chain combines TRBV19 with TRBJ1-5, with TRBD1 matching 7 bases. Sequenced sample: peripheral blood. The TCR sequence derives from a man in his thirties or forties with COVID-19, enrolled during active disease. DNA for the CDR3: TGTGCCAGTAGAAATACTCACAGGGGAGAGGGCCAGCCCCAGCATTTT. Protein product: CASRNTHRGEGQPQHF.